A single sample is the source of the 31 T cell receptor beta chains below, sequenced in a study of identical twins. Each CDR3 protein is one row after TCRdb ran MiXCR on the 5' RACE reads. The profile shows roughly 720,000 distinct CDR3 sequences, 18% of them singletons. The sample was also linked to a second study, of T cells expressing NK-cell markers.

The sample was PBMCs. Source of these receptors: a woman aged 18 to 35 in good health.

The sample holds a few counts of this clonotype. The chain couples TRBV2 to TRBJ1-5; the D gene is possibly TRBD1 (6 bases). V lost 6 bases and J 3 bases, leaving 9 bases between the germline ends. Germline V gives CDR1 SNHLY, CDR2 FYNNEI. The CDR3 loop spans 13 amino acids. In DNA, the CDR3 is TGTGCCAGCAGCGACAGGTTCAATCAGCCCCAGCATTTT. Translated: CASSDRFNQPQHF.

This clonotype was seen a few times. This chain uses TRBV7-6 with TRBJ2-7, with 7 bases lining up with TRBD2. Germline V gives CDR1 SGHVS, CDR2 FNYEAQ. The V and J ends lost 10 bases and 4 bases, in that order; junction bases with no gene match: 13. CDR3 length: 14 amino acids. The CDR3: CAILDTSAGYEQYF. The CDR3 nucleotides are TGTGCCATCCTCGATACTAGCGCTGGGTACGAGCAGTACTTC.

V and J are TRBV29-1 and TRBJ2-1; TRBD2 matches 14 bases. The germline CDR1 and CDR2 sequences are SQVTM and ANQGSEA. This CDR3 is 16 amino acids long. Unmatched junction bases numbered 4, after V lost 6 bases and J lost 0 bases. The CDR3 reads CSVSGTSGSSYNEQFF. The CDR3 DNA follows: TGCAGCGTCTCCGGGACTAGCGGGAGCTCCTACAATGAGCAGTTCTTC.

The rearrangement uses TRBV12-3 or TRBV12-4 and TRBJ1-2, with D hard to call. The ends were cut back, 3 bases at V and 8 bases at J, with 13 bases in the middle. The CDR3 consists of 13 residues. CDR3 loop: CASSFVALGGYTF. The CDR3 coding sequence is TGTGCCAGCAGTTTTGTGGCGTTAGGGGGCTACACCTTC.

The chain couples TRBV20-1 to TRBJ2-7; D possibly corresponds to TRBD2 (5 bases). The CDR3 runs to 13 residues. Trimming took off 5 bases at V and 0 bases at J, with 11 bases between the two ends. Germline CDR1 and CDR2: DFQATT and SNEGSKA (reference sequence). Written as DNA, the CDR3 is TGCAGTGCTTTTATAGCGTACTCCTACGAGCAGTACTTC. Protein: CSAFIAYSYEQYF.

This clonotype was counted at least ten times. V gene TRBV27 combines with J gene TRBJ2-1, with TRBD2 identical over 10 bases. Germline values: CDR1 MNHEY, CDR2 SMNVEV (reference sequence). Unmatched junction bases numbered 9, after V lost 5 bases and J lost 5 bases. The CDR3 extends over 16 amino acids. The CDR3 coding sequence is TGTGCCAGCAGTCCCCGTAGCGGGGGGCGACACAATGAGCAGTTCTTC. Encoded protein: CASSPRSGGRHNEQFF.

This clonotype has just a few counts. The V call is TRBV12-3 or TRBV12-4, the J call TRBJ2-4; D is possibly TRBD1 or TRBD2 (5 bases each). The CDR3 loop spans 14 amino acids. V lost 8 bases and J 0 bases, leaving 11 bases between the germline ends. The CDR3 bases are TGTGCCAGCGGTCGGGGCCTAGCCAAAAACATTCAGTACTTC. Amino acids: CASGRGLAKNIQYF.

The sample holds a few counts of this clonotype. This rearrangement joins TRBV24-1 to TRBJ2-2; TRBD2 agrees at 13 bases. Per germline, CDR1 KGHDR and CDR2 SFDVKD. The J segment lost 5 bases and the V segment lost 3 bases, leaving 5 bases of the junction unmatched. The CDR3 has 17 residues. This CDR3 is CATSDRGLAGETGELFF. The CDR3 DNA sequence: TGTGCCACCAGTGATAGAGGACTAGCGGGAGAGACCGGGGAGCTGTTTTTT.

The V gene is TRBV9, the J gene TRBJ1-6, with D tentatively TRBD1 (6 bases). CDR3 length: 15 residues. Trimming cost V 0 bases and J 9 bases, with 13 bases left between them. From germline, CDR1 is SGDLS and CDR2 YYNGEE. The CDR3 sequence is CASSVDGGAGSPLHF. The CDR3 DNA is TGTGCCAGCAGCGTAGATGGGGGCGCAGGTTCACCCCTCCACTTT.

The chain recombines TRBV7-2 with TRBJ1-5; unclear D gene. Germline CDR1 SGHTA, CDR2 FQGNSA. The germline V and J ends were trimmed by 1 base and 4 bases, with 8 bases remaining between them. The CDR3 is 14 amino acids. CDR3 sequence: CASSLEYGNQPQHF. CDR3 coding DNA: TGTGCCAGCAGCTTAGAATACGGAAATCAGCCCCAGCATTTT.

CDR3 region: CSALGGDYTNTDTQYF. The CDR3, as DNA: TGCAGTGCCTTGGGAGGGGACTACACCAACACAGATACGCAGTATTTT. This chain joins TRBV20-1 and TRBJ2-3; TRBD2 matches at 7 bases. V gave up 6 bases and J gave up 2 bases; unmatched junction bases: 14. CDR1 and CDR2 (germline): DFQATT, SNEGSKA (reference sequence). The CDR3 spans 16 residues.

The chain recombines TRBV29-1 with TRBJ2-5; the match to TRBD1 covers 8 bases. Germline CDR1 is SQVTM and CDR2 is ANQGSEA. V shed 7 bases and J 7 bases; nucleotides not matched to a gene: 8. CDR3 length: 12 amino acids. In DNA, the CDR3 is TGCAGCGGACAGACAGGGGTTGGGACCCAGTACTTC. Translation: CSGQTGVGTQYF.

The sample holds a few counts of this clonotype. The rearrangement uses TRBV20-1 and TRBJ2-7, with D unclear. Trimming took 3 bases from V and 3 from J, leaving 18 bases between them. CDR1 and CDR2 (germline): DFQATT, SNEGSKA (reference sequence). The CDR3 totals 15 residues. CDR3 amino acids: CSASPMNAAYYEQYF. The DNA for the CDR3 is TGCAGTGCTAGCCCTATGAATGCAGCTTACTACGAGCAGTACTTC.

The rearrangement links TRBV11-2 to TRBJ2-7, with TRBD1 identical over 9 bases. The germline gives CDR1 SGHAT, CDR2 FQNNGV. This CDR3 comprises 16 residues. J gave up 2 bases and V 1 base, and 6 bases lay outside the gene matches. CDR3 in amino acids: CASSLVRDRVPYEQYF. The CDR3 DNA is TGTGCCAGCAGCTTAGTGAGGGACAGGGTCCCCTACGAGCAGTACTTC.

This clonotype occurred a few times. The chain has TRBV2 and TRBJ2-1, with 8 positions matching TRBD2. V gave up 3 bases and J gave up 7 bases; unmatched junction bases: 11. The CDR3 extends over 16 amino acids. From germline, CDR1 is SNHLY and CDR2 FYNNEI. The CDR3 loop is CASSDPPAGVGNEQFF. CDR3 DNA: TGTGCCAGCAGTGACCCCCCAGCGGGAGTGGGTAATGAGCAGTTCTTC.

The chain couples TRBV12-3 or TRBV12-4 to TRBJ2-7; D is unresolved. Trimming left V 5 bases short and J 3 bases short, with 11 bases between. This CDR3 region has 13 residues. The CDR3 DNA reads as TGTGCCAGCAGTCCGCAGGTCAACTACGAGCAGTACTTC. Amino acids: CASSPQVNYEQYF.

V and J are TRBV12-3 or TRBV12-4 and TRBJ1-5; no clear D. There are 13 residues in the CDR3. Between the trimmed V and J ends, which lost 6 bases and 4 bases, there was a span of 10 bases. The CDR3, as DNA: TGTGCCAGCAGGCCGAAGCGAAATCAGCCCCAGCATTTT. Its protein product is CASRPKRNQPQHF.

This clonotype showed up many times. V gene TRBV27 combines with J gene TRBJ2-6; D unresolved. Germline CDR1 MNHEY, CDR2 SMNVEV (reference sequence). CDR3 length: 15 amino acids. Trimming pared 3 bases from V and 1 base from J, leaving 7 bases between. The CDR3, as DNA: TGTGCCAGCAGTTTGAAAGGGTCTGGGGCCAACGTCCTGACTTTC. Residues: CASSLKGSGANVLTF.

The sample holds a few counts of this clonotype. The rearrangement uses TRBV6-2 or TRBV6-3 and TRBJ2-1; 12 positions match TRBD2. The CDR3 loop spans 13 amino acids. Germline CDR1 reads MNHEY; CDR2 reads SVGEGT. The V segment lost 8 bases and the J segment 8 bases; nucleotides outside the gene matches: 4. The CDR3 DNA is TGTGCCAGCCGGGCTAGCGGGAGGGATGAGCAGTTCTTC. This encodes CASRASGRDEQFF.

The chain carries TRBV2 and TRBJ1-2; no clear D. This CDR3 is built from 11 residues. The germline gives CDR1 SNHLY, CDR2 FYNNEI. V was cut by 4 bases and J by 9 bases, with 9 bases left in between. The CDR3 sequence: CASSAGTRYTF. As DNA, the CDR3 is TGTGCCAGCAGTGCCGGAACCCGCTACACCTTC. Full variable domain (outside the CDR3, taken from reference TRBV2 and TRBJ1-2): EPEVTQTPSHQVTQMGQEVILRCVPISNHLYFYWYRQILGQKVEFLVSFYNNEISEKSEIFDDQFSVERPDGSNFTLKIRSTKLEDSAMYFCASSAGTRYTFGSGTRLTVV.

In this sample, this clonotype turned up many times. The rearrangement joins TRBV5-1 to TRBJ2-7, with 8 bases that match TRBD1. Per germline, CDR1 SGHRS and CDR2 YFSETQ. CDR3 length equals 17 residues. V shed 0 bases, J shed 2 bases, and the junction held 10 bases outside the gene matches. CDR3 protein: CASSLGIWAGGAYEQYF. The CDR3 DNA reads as TGCGCCAGCAGCTTGGGTATTTGGGCAGGGGGCGCCTACGAGCAGTACTTC.

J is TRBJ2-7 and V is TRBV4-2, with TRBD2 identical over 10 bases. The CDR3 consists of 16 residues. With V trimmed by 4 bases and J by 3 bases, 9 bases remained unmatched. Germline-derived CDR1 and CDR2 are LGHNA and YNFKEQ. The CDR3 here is CASSPDLSGGRYEQYF. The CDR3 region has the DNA TGTGCCAGCAGCCCTGACCTTAGCGGGGGGCGCTACGAGCAGTACTTC.

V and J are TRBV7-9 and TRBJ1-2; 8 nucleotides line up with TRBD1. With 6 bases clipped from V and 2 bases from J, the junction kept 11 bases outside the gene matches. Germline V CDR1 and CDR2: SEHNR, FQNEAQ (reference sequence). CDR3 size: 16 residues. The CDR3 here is CASSRQGIGSNYGYTF. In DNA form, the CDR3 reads TGTGCCAGCAGTCGACAGGGGATAGGGTCAAACTATGGCTACACCTTC.

DNA for the CDR3: TGCAGTGCTAGAGGAGGGACCATTCAAGAGACCCAGTACTTC. It is translated as CSARGGTIQETQYF. The V call is TRBV20-1, the J call TRBJ2-5, with D perhaps matching TRBD1 or TRBD2 (5 bases each). This CDR3 is built from 14 residues. Germline CDR1 reads DFQATT; CDR2 reads SNEGSKA (reference sequence). V was pared by 1 base and J by 2 bases, with 11 bases between.

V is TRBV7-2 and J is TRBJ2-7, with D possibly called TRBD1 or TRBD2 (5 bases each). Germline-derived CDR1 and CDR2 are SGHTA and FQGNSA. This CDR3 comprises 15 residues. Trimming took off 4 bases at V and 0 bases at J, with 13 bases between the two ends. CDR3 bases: TGTGCCAGCAGCTCTCCGGGACGGAACTCCTACGAGCAGTACTTC. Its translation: CASSSPGRNSYEQYF.

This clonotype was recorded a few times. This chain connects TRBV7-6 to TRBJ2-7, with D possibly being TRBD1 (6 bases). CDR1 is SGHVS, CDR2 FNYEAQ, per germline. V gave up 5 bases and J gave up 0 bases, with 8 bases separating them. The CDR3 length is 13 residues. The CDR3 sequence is CASSNRDSYEQYF. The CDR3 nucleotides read TGTGCCAGCAGCAACAGGGACTCCTACGAGCAGTACTTC. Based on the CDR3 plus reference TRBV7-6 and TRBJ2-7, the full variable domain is GAGVSQSPRYKVTKRGQDVALRCDPISGHVSLYWYRQALGQGPEFLTYFNYEAQQDKSGLPNDRFSAERPEGSISTLTIQRTEQRDSAMYRCASSNRDSYEQYFGPGTRLTVT.

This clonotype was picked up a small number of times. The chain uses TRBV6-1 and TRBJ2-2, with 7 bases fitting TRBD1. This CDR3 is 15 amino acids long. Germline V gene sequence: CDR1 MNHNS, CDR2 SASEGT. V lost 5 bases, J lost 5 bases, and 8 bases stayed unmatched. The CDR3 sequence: CASSPGDSSTGELFF. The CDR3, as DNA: TGTGCCAGCAGTCCCGGGGACAGCTCTACCGGGGAGCTGTTTTTT.

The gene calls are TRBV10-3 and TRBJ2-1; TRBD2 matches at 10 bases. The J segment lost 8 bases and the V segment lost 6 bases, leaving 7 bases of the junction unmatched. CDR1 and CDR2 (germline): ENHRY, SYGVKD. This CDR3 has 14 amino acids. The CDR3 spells CAIRGLARGDEQFF. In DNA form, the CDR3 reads TGTGCCATCAGGGGACTAGCGCGAGGTGATGAGCAGTTCTTC.

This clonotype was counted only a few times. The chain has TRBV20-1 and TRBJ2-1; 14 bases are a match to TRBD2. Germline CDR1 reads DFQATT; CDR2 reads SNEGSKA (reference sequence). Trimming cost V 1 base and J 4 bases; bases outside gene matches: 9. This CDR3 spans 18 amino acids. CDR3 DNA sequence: TGCAGTGCTAGAGGGGGGACTAGCGGGAGTTCAGGTTACAATGAGCAGTTCTTC. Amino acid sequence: CSARGGTSGSSGYNEQFF.

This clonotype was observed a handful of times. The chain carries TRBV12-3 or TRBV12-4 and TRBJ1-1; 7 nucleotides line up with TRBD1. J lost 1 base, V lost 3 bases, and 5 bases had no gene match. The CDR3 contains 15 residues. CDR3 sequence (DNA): TGTGCCAGCAGTTTGCCTAACAGGGGGAACACTGAAGCTTTCTTT. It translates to CASSLPNRGNTEAFF.

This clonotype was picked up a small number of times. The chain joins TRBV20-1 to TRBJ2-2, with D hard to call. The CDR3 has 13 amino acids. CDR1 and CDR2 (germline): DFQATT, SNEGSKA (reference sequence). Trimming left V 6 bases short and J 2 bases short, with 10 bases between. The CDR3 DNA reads TGCAGTGCCCCCATACTAAACACCGGGGAGCTGTTTTTT. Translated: CSAPILNTGELFF.